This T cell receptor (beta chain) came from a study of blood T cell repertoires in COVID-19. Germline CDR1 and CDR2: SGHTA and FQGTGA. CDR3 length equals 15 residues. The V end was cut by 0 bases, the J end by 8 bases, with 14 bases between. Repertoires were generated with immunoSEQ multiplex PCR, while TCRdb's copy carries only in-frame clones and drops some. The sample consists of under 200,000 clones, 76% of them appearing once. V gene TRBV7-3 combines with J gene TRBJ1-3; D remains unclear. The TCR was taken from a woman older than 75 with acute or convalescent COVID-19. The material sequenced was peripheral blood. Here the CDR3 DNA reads TGTGCCAGCAGCTTAACCGGAGCGTCGGGGTACACCATATATTTT. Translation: CASSLTGASGYTIYF.